This T cell receptor beta chain was observed in a study of T cell responses to AZD1222 COVID-19 vaccine. Study-wide background: Pooling of second doses given at about 4 or about 12 weeks was done.

By sample share, this clone is medium-sized. Antigen: not known. This CDR3 comprises 15 residues. The germline V gene has CDR1 SGHTA and CDR2 FQGTGA. V lost 1 base, J lost 1 base, and 10 bases lay in between. TCRdb's table, derived via immunoSEQ multiplex PCR, lists solely in-frame clones and lacks some. The table lists 140,000 to 150,000 clones, around nine tenths of them singletons. Study-level points and caveats: Two AZD1222 administrations were followed by greater Spike-specific TCR breadth and depth. Donors were mostly white British, more females; clonal diversity possibly underestimated.

Here the sequenced sample was peripheral blood, taken on day 0 of AZD1222 vaccination. The chain uses TRBV7-3 and TRBJ1-1; D is uncertain. This receptor was identified in an adult in good health. Here the CDR3 reads CASSLILLGNTEAFF. The CDR3 nucleotides read TGTGCCAGCAGCTTAATTCTGTTGGGGAACACTGAAGCTTTCTTT.